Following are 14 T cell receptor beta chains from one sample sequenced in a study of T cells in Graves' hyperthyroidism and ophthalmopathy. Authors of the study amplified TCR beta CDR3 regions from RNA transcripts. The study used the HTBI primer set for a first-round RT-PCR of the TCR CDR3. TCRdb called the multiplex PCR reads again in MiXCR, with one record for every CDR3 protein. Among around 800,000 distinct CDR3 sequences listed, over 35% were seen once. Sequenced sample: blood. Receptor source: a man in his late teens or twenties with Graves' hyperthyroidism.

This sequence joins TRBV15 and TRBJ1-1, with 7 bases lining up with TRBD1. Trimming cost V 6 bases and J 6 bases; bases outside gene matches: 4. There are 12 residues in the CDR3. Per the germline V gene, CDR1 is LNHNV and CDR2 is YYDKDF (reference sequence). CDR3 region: CATRTGKAEAFF. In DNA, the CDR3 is TGTGCCACCAGGACAGGGAAGGCTGAAGCTTTCTTT.

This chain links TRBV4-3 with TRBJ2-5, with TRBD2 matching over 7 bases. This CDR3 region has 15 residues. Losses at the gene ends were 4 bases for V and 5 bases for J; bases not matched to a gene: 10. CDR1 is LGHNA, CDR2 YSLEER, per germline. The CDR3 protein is CASSRWTTRGETQYF. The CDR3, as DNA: TGCGCCAGCAGCCGATGGACAACGCGGGGGGAGACCCAGTACTTC.

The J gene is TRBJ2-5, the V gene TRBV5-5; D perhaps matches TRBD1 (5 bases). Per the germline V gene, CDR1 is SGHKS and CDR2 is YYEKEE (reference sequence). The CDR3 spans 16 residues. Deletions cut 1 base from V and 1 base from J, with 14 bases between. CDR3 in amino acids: CASSLFRDPSQETQYF. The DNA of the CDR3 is TGTGCCAGCAGCTTGTTCAGGGATCCGTCCCAAGAGACCCAGTACTTC. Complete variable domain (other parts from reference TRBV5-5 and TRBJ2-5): DAGVTQSPTHLIKTRGQQVTLRCSPISGHKSVSWYQQVLGQGPQFIFQYYEKEERGRGNFPDRFSARQFPNYSSELNVNALLLGDSALYLCASSLFRDPSQETQYFGPGTRLLVL.

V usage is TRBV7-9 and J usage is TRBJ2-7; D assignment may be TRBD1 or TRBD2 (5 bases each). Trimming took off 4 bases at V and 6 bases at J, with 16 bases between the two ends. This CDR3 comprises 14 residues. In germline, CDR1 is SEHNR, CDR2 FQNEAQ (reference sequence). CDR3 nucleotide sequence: TGTGCCAGCAGCTATGGGGACCCCGCCGTCGAGCAGTACTTC. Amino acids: CASSYGDPAVEQYF.

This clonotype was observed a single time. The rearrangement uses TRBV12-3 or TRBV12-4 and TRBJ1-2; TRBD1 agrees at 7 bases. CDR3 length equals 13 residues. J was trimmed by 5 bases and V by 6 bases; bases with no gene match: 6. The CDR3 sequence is CASRYGTAYGYTF. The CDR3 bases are TGTGCCAGCAGGTACGGGACAGCGTATGGCTACACCTTC.

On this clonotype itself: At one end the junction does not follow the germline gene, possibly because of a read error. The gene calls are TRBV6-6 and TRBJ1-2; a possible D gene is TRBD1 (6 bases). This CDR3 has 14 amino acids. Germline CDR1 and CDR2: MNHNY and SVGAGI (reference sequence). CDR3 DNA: TGTGCCATCAGTGAGTCTGCAGCGGGGGGGGCCTACACCTTC. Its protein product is CAISESAAGGAYTF.

CDR3: CASSLGQLETQYF. The CDR3 bases are TGTGCCAGCAGCCTAGGCCAGCTAGAGACCCAGTACTTC. The chain recombines TRBV7-6 with TRBJ2-5; the D is unclear. Trimming removed 5 bases at V and 4 bases at J, with 11 bases between. Germline loops: CDR1 SGHVS, CDR2 FNYEAQ. The CDR3 consists of 13 residues.

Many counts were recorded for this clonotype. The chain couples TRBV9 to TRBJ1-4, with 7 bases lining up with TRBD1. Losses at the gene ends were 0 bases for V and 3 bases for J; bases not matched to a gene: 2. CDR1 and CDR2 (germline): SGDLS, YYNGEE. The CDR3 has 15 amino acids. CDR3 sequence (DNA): TGTGCCAGCAGCGTAGCCGGGACAGCTAATGAAAAACTGTTTTTT. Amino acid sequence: CASSVAGTANEKLFF. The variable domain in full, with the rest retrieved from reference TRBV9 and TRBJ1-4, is DSGVTQTPKHLITATGQRVTLRCSPRSGDLSVYWYQQSLDQGLQFLIQYYNGEERAKGNILERFSAQQFPDLHSELNLSSLELGDSALYFCASSVAGTANEKLFFGSGTQLSVL.

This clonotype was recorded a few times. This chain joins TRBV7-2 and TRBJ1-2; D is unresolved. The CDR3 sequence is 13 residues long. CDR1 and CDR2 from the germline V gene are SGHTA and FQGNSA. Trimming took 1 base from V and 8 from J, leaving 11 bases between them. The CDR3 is CASSLGTRYGYTF. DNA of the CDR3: TGTGCCAGCAGCTTAGGCACCCGCTACGGCTACACCTTC.

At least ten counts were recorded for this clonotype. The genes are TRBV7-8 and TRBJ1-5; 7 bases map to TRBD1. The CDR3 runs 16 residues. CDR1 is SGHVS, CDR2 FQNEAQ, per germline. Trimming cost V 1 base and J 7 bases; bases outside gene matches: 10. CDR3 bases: TGTGCCAGCAGCTTAGTAGGAGGGGGCGCCGGCCAGCCCCAGCATTTT. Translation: CASSLVGGGAGQPQHF.

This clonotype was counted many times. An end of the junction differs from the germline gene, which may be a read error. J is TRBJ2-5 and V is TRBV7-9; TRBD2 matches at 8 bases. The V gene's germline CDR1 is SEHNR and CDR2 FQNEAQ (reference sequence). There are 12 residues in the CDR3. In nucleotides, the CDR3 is TGTGCTAGCAGCCCTAGCGGGGAGACCCAGTACTTC. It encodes CASSPSGETQYF.

The CDR3 coding sequence is TGTGCCAGCAGCTTACCGGGACAGGGTGGGTCTGGAAACACCATATATTTT. Translating it yields CASSLPGQGGSGNTIYF. This chain connects TRBV7-9 to TRBJ1-3, with 9 nucleotides matching TRBD1. Looked up from germline, CDR1 is SEHNR and CDR2 is FQNEAQ (reference sequence). V shed 2 bases and J 1 base; nucleotides not matched to a gene: 6. The CDR3 spans 17 residues.

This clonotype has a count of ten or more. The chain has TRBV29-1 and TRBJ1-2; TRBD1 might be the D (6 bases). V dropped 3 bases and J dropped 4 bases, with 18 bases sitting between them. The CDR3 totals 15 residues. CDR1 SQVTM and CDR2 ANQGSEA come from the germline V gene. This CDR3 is CSVDLLQGPTYGYTF. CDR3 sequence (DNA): TGCAGCGTTGACCTCTTACAGGGTCCCACCTATGGCTACACCTTC.

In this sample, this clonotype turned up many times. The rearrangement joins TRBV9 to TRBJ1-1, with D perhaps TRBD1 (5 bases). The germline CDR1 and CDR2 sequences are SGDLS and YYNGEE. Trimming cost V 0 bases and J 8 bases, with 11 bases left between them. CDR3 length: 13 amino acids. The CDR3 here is CASSVDAYREAFF. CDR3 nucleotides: TGTGCCAGCAGCGTAGACGCCTACAGGGAAGCTTTCTTT.